The 5 T cell receptor beta chains reported below all come from one sample, sequenced in a study of vaccination effects on CD4 cells after COVID-19. Assay used: immunoSEQ multiplex PCR; TCRdb lists only in-frame clones, some missing. The sample has some 11,000 clones, about 65% seen once. Antigen-specific CD4+ T cell clonotypes were called by their expansion after viral peptide-pool culture in ViraFEST. The authors isolated CD4+ T cells after 9 to 10 days of culture. Each participant was given two doses of one vaccine (BNT162b2 or mRNA-1273). No antigen has been identified for these receptors. The sequencing here drew on CD4+ T cells from PBMCs cultured with SARS-CoV-2 spike peptides, taken after COVID-19 vaccination. Receptors originate from a human donor who received a COVID-19 vaccine.

This chain uses TRBV6-2 or TRBV6-3 with TRBJ1-2; D might be TRBD1 (6 bases). The V end lost 5 bases, the J end lost 4 bases, and 17 bases lay between the germline ends. The length of the CDR3 is 15 residues. The germline V gene encodes CDR1 MNHEY and CDR2 SVGEGT. CDR3 bases: TGTGCCAGCAGTACCCGAAGACAGGAAACCTATGGCTACACCTTC. This translates into CASSTRRQETYGYTF.

A word on this clone: The junction and the germline gene differ at one end; a read error may be behind it. The chain employs TRBV7-7 and TRBJ2-5, with TRBD2 as a possible D gene (6 bases). CDR3 length: 16 amino acids. In germline, CDR1 is SSHAT, CDR2 FNYEAQ (reference sequence). The CDR3 is CASSLGSAGSQETQYF. CDR3 nucleotide sequence: TGTGCTAGCAGCTTGGGCTCGGCGGGATCCCAAGAGACCCAGTACTTC.

The sample holds a few counts of this clone. The chain uses TRBV28 and TRBJ2-7; TRBD2 might be the D (6 bases). Trimming shortened V by 8 bases and J by 3 bases, and 20 bases separated the two germline ends. The germline V gene encodes CDR1 MDHEN and CDR2 SYDVKM. This CDR3 is built from 15 residues. CDR3 protein: CASGTGTSLSYEQYF. CDR3 bases: TGTGCCAGCGGGACCGGGACTTCTTTGAGCTACGAGCAGTACTTC.

The chain links TRBV19 to TRBJ2-5; 7 bases agree with TRBD2. This CDR3 region has 13 residues. Germline CDR1 reads LNHDA; CDR2 reads SQIVND (reference sequence). The trim removed 10 bases at V and 3 bases at J, leaving 8 bases unmatched. The CDR3 spells CATRSGAKETQYF. The CDR3 DNA follows: TGTGCCACCAGAAGCGGGGCCAAAGAGACCCAGTACTTC.

This clone has a single count. V is TRBV5-5 and J is TRBJ1-3, with D unresolved. The V gene lost 4 bases and the J gene lost 2 bases, with 16 bases spanning the gap. The CDR3 totals 16 residues. Germline CDR1 reads SGHKS; CDR2 reads YYEKEE (reference sequence). The CDR3, as DNA: TGTGCCAGCAGCGAACGACCTCTACGGGCTGGAAACACCATATATTTT. It is translated as CASSERPLRAGNTIYF.